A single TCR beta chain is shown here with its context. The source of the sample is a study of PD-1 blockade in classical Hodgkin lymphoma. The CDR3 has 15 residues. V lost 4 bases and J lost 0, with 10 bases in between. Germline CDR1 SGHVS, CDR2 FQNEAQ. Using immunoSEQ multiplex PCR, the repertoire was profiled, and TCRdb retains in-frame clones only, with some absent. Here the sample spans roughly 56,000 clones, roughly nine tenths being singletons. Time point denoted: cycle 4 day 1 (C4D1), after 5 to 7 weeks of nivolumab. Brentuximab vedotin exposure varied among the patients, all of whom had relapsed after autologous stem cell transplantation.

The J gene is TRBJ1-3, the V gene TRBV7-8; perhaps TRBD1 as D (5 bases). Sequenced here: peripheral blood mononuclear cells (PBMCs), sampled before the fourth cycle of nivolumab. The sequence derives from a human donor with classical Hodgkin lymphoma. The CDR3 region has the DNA TGTGCCAGCAGCTCCCAGGGCACCTCTGGAAACACCATATATTTT. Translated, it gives CASSSQGTSGNTIYF.